A single sample gave rise to the 27 T cell receptor beta chains below, sequenced in a study of CD4 T cells in relation to SARS-CoV-2 and coronaviruses. This table comes from immunoSEQ multiplex PCR, and its TCRdb copy is limited to in-frame clones, with some not included. In the table there are tens of thousands of clones, about three quarters of which are singletons. No antigen has been identified for these receptors. The specimen sequenced was memory CD4+ T cells from PBMCs, cultured in vitro. Receptors originate from an adult with COVID-19.

This chain joins TRBV28 and TRBJ2-7; D tentatively fits TRBD1 or TRBD2 (6 bases each). V dropped 6 bases and J dropped 7 bases, with 16 bases sitting between them. The CDR3 is 13 amino acids. Germline V gene sequence: CDR1 MDHEN, CDR2 SYDVKM. For the CDR3, the DNA is TGTGCCAGCAGACCGACGGAGGGGACAGAGCAGTACTTC. Protein product: CASRPTEGTEQYF.

This clone was counted once. V gene TRBV19 combines with J gene TRBJ2-6; 9 positions match TRBD1. V was pared by 3 bases and J by 2 bases, with 8 bases of the junction left unmatched. CDR1 is LNHDA and CDR2 is SQIVND in the germline V gene (reference sequence). This CDR3 comprises 18 residues. The CDR3 sequence: CASSIGGQGLPGANVLTF. CDR3 nucleotide sequence: TGTGCCAGTAGTATTGGGGGACAGGGACTCCCTGGGGCCAACGTCCTGACTTTC.

The chain joins TRBV6-2 or TRBV6-3 to TRBJ2-3; D perhaps matches TRBD2 (6 bases). This CDR3 comprises 13 residues. Between the trimmed V and J ends, which lost 2 bases and 3 bases, there was a span of 6 bases. The V gene's germline CDR1 is MNHEY and CDR2 SVGEGT. The CDR3 spells CASSYRETDTQYF. The CDR3, as DNA: TGTGCCAGCAGTTACCGGGAGACAGATACGCAGTATTTT.

J is TRBJ2-1 and V is TRBV24-1; 8 bases align to TRBD1. Germline V gene sequence: CDR1 KGHDR, CDR2 SFDVKD. The CDR3 length is 15 residues. The V gene end was trimmed by 9 bases and the J gene end by 0 bases; junction bases not matched to a gene: 6. The CDR3 reads CATPRQGSSYNEQFF. As DNA, the CDR3 is TGTGCCACCCCCCGACAGGGGAGCTCCTACAATGAGCAGTTCTTC.

J is TRBJ2-2 and V is TRBV11-3; TRBD1 agrees at 8 bases. This CDR3 is built from 18 residues. The V gene's germline CDR1 is SGHNT and CDR2 YENEEA. V gave up 0 bases and J gave up 0 bases; unmatched junction bases: 6. The CDR3 coding sequence is TGTGCCAGCAGCTTAGAGGACAGGGTCCAAGCGAACACCGGGGAGCTGTTTTTT. Protein sequence: CASSLEDRVQANTGELFF.

This chain connects TRBV5-6 to TRBJ2-1, with TRBD1 matching 7 bases. Looked up from germline, CDR1 is SGHDT and CDR2 is YYEEEE. This CDR3 is built from 16 residues. Trimming cost V 4 bases and J 2 bases; bases outside gene matches: 9. CDR3 bases: TGTGCCAGCAGCCAGGGACAGCTCGAAACCTACAATGAGCAGTTCTTC. Encoded protein: CASSQGQLETYNEQFF.

The V call is TRBV5-1, the J call TRBJ1-6; maybe TRBD1 (6 bases). The CDR3 has 14 amino acids. Trimming took off 4 bases at V and 4 bases at J, with 9 bases between the two ends. Germline CDR1 reads SGHRS; CDR2 reads YFSETQ. CDR3: CASSPQGYNSPLHF. The CDR3 region has the DNA TGCGCCAGCAGCCCACAGGGTTATAATTCACCCCTCCACTTT.

The chain is built from TRBV3-1 (or the pseudogene TRBV3-2) and TRBJ1-5, with D maybe TRBD1 (6 bases). Germline V gene sequence: CDR1 LGHDT, CDR2 YNNKEL (reference sequence). The CDR3 sequence is 14 residues long. V shed 4 bases and J shed 4 bases, with 11 bases lying between them. The DNA for the CDR3 is TGTGCCAGCAGCCCGACGGACAGTAATCAGCCCCAGCATTTT. It yields the protein CASSPTDSNQPQHF.

CDR3 loop: CASSPDAGGTGELFF. CDR3 nucleotide sequence: TGTGCCAGCTCACCAGACGCGGGAGGGACCGGGGAGCTGTTTTTT. The chain combines TRBV18 with TRBJ2-2, with 9 bases that match TRBD2. V gave up 2 bases and J gave up 5 bases; unmatched junction bases: 3. This CDR3 has 15 amino acids. Per the germline V gene, CDR1 is KGHSH and CDR2 is LQKENI. The full variable domain, in which reference TRBV18 and TRBJ2-2 provide the parts outside the CDR3, is NAGVMQNPRHLVRRRGQEARLRCSPMKGHSHVYWYRQLPEEGLKFMVYLQKENIIDESGMPKERFSAEFPKEGPSILRIQQVVRGDSAAYFCASSPDAGGTGELFFGEGSRLTVL.

This clone showed up just once. This chain's CDR3 is CASSGGAGAAKNIQYF. For the CDR3, the DNA is TGTGCCAGCAGTGGTGGAGCGGGGGCAGCCAAAAACATTCAGTACTTC. The chain couples TRBV2 to TRBJ2-4, with 8 bases matching TRBD2. Germline CDR1 and CDR2: SNHLY and FYNNEI. The CDR3 totals 16 residues. V lost 4 bases, J lost 0 bases, and 5 bases stayed unmatched.

The J gene is TRBJ2-1, the V gene TRBV7-9; 8 bases match TRBD2. CDR1 is SEHNR, CDR2 FQNEAQ, per germline (reference sequence). With 4 bases clipped from V and 4 bases from J, the junction kept 3 bases outside the gene matches. This CDR3 has 14 amino acids. Here the CDR3 reads CASSYPGGYNEQFF. CDR3 nucleotide sequence: TGTGCCAGCAGCTACCCGGGGGGGTACAATGAGCAGTTCTTC. Filled out from reference TRBV7-9 and TRBJ2-1, the complete variable domain reads DTGVSQNPRHKITKRGQNVTFRCDPISEHNRLYWYRQTLGQGPEFLTYFQNEAQLEKSRLLSDRFSAERPKGSFSTLEIQRTEQGDSAMYLCASSYPGGYNEQFFGPGTRLTVL.

The chain is built from TRBV5-1 and TRBJ2-5; D not certain. This CDR3 contains 14 residues. The germline gives CDR1 SGHRS, CDR2 YFSETQ. Trimming pared 1 base from V and 3 bases from J, leaving 10 bases between. The CDR3 DNA reads TGCGCCAGCAGCTTGTGGCAGGCGAAAGAGACCCAGTACTTC. Residues: CASSLWQAKETQYF.

This clone was seen just once. The chain recombines TRBV7-3 with TRBJ2-1, with D perhaps TRBD2 (5 bases). V lost 5 bases and J lost 7, with 21 bases in between. The CDR3 spans 16 residues. CDR1 is SGHTA, CDR2 FQGTGA, per germline. The DNA of the CDR3 is TGTGCCAGCAGCGAGAGCACGGACTCCGGCCAAAATGAGCAGTTCTTC. It is translated as CASSESTDSGQNEQFF.

This clone was observed a few times. J is TRBJ2-7 and V is TRBV4-3, with a possible D match to TRBD1 (6 bases). V was pared by 0 bases and J by 4 bases, with 13 bases between. The CDR3 has 15 residues. Germline V CDR1 and CDR2: LGHNA, YSLEER. The CDR3 bases are TGCGCCAGCAGCCAAGAAATGAGGACAGCGTACGAGCAGTACTTC. This encodes CASSQEMRTAYEQYF.

In regard to this clone: The germline gene is not matched at one end of the junction; a read error may be the cause. The J gene is TRBJ2-5, the V gene TRBV27; 14 bases map to TRBD2. CDR1 MNHEY and CDR2 SMNVEV come from the germline V gene (reference sequence). CDR3 size: 14 residues. CDR3 in DNA: TGCACGACTAGCGGGAGGGCCGGGGGTGAGACCCAGTACTTC. This translates into CTTSGRAGGETQYF.

V gene TRBV2 combines with J gene TRBJ2-2; D may match TRBD1 or TRBD2 (5 bases each). This CDR3 has 12 residues. CDR1 and CDR2 from the germline V gene are SNHLY and FYNNEI. The V end was cut by 4 bases, the J end by 9 bases, with 9 bases between. The CDR3 loop is CASSARGRELFF. The CDR3 coding sequence is TGTGCCAGCAGTGCTCGGGGCCGGGAGCTGTTTTTT.

This chain joins TRBV18 and TRBJ1-1; perhaps TRBD1 as D (6 bases). The CDR3 consists of 15 residues. Germline assignment: CDR1 KGHSH and CDR2 LQKENI. V lost 2 bases and J lost 1, with 11 bases in between. The CDR3 coding sequence is TGTGCCAGCTCACCAAGTGCGACAGGGAACACTGAAGCTTTCTTT. Translated: CASSPSATGNTEAFF. Based on the CDR3 plus reference TRBV18 and TRBJ1-1, the full variable domain is NAGVMQNPRHLVRRRGQEARLRCSPMKGHSHVYWYRQLPEEGLKFMVYLQKENIIDESGMPKERFSAEFPKEGPSILRIQQVVRGDSAAYFCASSPSATGNTEAFFGQGTRLTVV.

J is TRBJ1-1 and V is TRBV6-5; 10 bases fit TRBD1. Unmatched junction bases numbered 1, after V lost 0 bases and J lost 3 bases. This CDR3 is 15 amino acids long. Germline CDR1 and CDR2: MNHEY and SVGAGI. As DNA, the CDR3 is TGTGCCAGCAGTTACTCGACAGGGGGCGACACTGAAGCTTTCTTT. Translation: CASSYSTGGDTEAFF.

The chain couples TRBV3-1 (or the pseudogene TRBV3-2) to TRBJ2-2; D might be TRBD1 (6 bases). The CDR3 totals 15 residues. V was trimmed by 5 bases and J by 0 bases, leaving 10 bases between them. Germline-derived CDR1 and CDR2 are LGHDT and YNNKEL (reference sequence). The CDR3 spells CASSDRTSNTGELFF. In DNA, the CDR3 is TGTGCCAGCAGCGACAGGACTTCGAACACCGGGGAGCTGTTTTTT.

This chain connects TRBV7-9 to TRBJ1-6; 7 bases are shared with TRBD1. Germline trimming cut 5 bases from V and 5 bases from J; bases unmatched to any gene: 6. Per the germline V gene, CDR1 is SEHNR and CDR2 is FQNEAQ (reference sequence). The CDR3 spans 15 residues. The CDR3 here is CASSPLQGNNSPLHF. CDR3 DNA: TGTGCCAGCAGCCCCCTACAGGGGAATAATTCACCCCTCCACTTT.

Only one count was recorded for this clone. V gene TRBV10-3 combines with J gene TRBJ1-1; no clear D gene. Germline CDR1 ENHRY, CDR2 SYGVKD. The CDR3 length is 12 residues. With 2 bases removed from V and 2 bases from J, the gap between germline ends came to 3 bases. The CDR3 nucleotides are TGTGCCATCAGTGAGGGAAACACTGAAGCTTTCTTT. Translating it yields CAISEGNTEAFF.

The chain carries TRBV2 and TRBJ1-2; TRBD1 matches 9 bases. The CDR3 contains 15 residues. Trimming removed 7 bases from V and 0 bases from J; junction bases left unmatched: 6. Germline lookup yields CDR1 SNHLY and CDR2 FYNNEI. CDR3 in amino acids: CASTEGQGPNYGYTF. CDR3 DNA sequence: TGTGCCAGCACCGAGGGACAGGGACCTAACTATGGCTACACCTTC.

The chain joins TRBV7-9 to TRBJ2-5, with no clear D. This CDR3 spans 14 amino acids. V dropped 1 base and J dropped 2 bases, with 8 bases sitting between them. Germline V gene sequence: CDR1 SEHNR, CDR2 FQNEAQ (reference sequence). The CDR3 DNA reads as TGTGCCAGCAGCTTAGGGGCAGCTCAAGAGACCCAGTACTTC. Translation: CASSLGAAQETQYF.

Only a few counts were recorded for this clone. The chain links TRBV7-2 to TRBJ2-7; D uncertain. The germline V gene encodes CDR1 SGHTA and CDR2 FQGNSA. Trimming removed 2 bases from V and 3 bases from J, with 8 bases in between. This CDR3 has 13 residues. The chain's CDR3 is CASSLTEFYEQYF. In nucleotides, the CDR3 is TGTGCCAGCAGCTTAACAGAGTTCTACGAGCAGTACTTC.

This chain links TRBV27 with TRBJ2-7, with D unresolved. CDR1 is MNHEY and CDR2 is SMNVEV in the germline V gene (reference sequence). Trimming pared 5 bases from V and 3 bases from J, leaving 11 bases between. The CDR3 has 13 amino acids. DNA of the CDR3: TGTGCCAGCAGTCTTAACTACTACTACGAGCAGTACTTC. Its translation is CASSLNYYYEQYF.

This chain uses TRBV7-3 with TRBJ2-3; D is undetermined. The CDR3 covers 13 residues. Germline V lookup: CDR1 SGHTA, CDR2 FQGTGA. Trimming pared 5 bases from V and 0 bases from J, leaving 6 bases between. CDR3 nucleotide sequence: TGTGCCAGCAGCGGAGCTAGCACAGATACGCAGTATTTT. Translated: CASSGASTDTQYF.

The chain has TRBV6-5 and TRBJ2-3; D is unresolved. The CDR3 extends over 14 amino acids. Germline V gene lookup returns CDR1 MNHEY and CDR2 SVGAGI. V lost 2 bases to trimming and J lost 0 bases, with 6 bases between them. CDR3 bases: TGTGCCAGCAGTTACGGGATTAGCACAGATACGCAGTATTTT. Amino acids: CASSYGISTDTQYF.